This T cell receptor (beta chain) was captured by sequencing in a study of T-cell memory formation after mild COVID-19. Study findings and constraints: From day 15 to 85, contracting clones were balanced between CD4 and CD8, whereas later expanders leaned toward CD4+.

5'RACE primed at constant segments yielded TCR alpha and TCR beta cDNA libraries bearing sample barcodes and UMIs. TCRdb reprocessed the 5' RACE reads via MiXCR and lists one record per CDR3 protein. The sample carries 580,000 or so distinct CDR3 sequences, about 18% recorded once. V gave up 1 base and J gave up 3 bases, with 10 bases separating them. In germline, CDR1 is SGHVS, CDR2 FQNEAQ. This CDR3 comprises 15 residues. This clonotype appeared many times. What it recognizes is unknown. The chain uses TRBV7-8 and TRBJ2-1; D may be TRBD2 (5 bases). Sequenced input: PBMCs or a T cell subset sorted from them (not recorded which). The sequence was obtained from an adult woman who had mild COVID-19 (a few samples of this study predate the infection). Cell type and time point are not known. The DNA of the CDR3 is TGTGCCAGCAGCTTAGTTGGGAGCGGCTACAATGAGCAGTTCTTC. Its translation is CASSLVGSGYNEQFF.